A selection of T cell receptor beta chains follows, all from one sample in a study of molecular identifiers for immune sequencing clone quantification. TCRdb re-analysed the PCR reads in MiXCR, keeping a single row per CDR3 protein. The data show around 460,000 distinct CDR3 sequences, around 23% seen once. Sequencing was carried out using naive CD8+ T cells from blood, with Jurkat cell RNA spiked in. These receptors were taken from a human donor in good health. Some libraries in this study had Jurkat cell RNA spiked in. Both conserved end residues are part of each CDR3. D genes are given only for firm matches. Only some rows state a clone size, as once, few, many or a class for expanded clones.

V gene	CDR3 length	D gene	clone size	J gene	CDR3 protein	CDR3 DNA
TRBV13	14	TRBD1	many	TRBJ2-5	CASSIWDSEETQYF	TGTGCCAGCAGCATATGGGACAGCGAAGAGACCCAGTACTTC
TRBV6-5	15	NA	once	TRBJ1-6	CASSLFENYNSPLHF	TGTGCCAGCAGTTTGTTCGAAAATTATAATTCACCCCTCCACTTT
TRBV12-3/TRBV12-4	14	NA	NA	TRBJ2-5	CASSLLGSGETQYF	TGTGCCAGCAGTCTTCTGGGGAGTGGGGAGACCCAGTACTTC
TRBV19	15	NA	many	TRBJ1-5	CASSIGDRGNQPQHF	TGTGCCAGTAGTATCGGAGATCGGGGCAATCAGCCCCAGCATTTT
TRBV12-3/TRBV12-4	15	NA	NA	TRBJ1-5	CASSLRQVANQPQHF	TGTGCCAGCAGTCTACGACAGGTAGCCAATCAGCCCCAGCATTTT
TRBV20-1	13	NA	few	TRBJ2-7	CSARTETTYEQYF	TGCAGTGCTCGGACCGAAACAACCTACGAGCAGTACTTC
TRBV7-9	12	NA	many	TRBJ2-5	CASSLEFYSQYF	TGTGCCAGCAGCTTAGAGTTCTATTCTCAGTACTTC
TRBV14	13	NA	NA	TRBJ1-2	CASSQTGIFGYTF	TGTGCCAGCAGCCAAACAGGGATTTTTGGCTACACCTTC
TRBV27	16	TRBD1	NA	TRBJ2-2	CASSRDRGSVIGELFF	TGTGCCAGCAGTCGGGACAGGGGATCAGTCATCGGGGAGCTGTTTTTT
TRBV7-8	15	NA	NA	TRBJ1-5	CASSLTSGVTDTQHF	TGTGCCAGCAGCTTAACTAGCGGGGTCACAGATACGCAGCATTTT
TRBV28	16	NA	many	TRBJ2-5	CASSPSDVPLQETQYF	TGTGCCAGCAGTCCGTCTGATGTCCCGCTCCAAGAGACCCAGTACTTC
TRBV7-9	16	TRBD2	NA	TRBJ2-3	CASSGTSGSRTDTQYF	TGTGCCAGCAGCGGGACTAGCGGGAGTCGCACAGATACGCAGTATTTT
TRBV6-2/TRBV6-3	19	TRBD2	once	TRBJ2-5	CDSSYRNTLALAAQETQYF	TGTGACAGCAGTTACCGAAATACCCTCGCACTAGCGGCCCAAGAGACCCAGTACTTC
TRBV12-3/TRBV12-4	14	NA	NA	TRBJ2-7	CASSLGIEAYEQYF	TGTGCCAGCAGTTTAGGGATAGAAGCCTACGAGCAGTACTTC
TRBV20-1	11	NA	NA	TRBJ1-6	CSANSDPPLHF	TGCAGTGCTAATTCGGATCCACCCCTCCACTTT
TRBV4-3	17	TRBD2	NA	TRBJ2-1	CASSQDRGTSVYNEQFF	TGCGCCAGCAGCCAAGATCGCGGGACTAGCGTATACAATGAGCAGTTCTTC
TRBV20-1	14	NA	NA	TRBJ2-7	CSARSKSPSYEQYF	TGCAGTGCTAGGAGTAAGTCTCCTTCGTACGAGCAGTACTTC
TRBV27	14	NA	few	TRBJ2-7	CASSFRQEYYEQYF	TGTGCCAGCAGTTTTCGACAGGAGTACTACGAGCAGTACTTC
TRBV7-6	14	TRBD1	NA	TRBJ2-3	CASSWTGGTDTQYF	TGTGCCAGCAGCTGGACAGGGGGGACAGATACGCAGTATTTT
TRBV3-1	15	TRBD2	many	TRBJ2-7	CASSSAAGVGYEQYF	TGTGCCAGCAGTTCCGCGGCGGGAGTCGGGTACGAGCAGTACTTC
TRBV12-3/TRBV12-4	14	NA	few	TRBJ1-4	CATTGTPTNEKLFF	TGTGCCACCACAGGTACACCAACTAATGAAAAACTGTTTTTT
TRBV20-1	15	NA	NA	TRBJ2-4	CSAIVRQANENIQYF	TGCAGTGCAATCGTAAGACAGGCCAATGAAAACATTCAGTACTTC
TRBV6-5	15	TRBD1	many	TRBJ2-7	CATSPGQGARYEQYF	TGTGCCACATCCCCGGGACAGGGGGCGCGATACGAGCAGTACTTC
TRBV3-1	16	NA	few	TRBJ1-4	CASSQEVYGLGRKLFF	TGTGCCAGCAGCCAAGAGGTATATGGCCTCGGGCGAAAACTGTTTTTT
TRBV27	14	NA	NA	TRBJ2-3	CASSLRWVGYTQYF	TGTGCCAGCAGTTTACGCTGGGTGGGGTATACGCAGTATTTT
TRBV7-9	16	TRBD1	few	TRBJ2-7	CASSRWGTGVSYEQYF	TGTGCCAGCAGCCGTTGGGGGACAGGAGTCTCCTACGAGCAGTACTTC
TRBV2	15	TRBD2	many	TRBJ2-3	CASSGTSGRTDTQYF	TGTGCCAGCAGTGGGACTAGCGGTCGCACAGATACGCAGTATTTT
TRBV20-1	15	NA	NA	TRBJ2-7	CSAQEEDSGLYEQYF	TGCAGTGCCCAAGAAGAGGACAGTGGGCTGTACGAGCAGTACTTC
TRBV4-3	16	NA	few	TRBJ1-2	CASSQDGAEENYGYTF	TGCGCCAGCAGCCAAGACGGTGCAGAAGAGAACTATGGCTACACCTTC
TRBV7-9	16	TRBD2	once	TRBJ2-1	CAGSDRLAGELNEQFF	TGTGCCGGCAGCGATCGACTAGCGGGAGAGCTCAATGAGCAGTTCTTC
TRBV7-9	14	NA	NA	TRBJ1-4	CAGSSQGNNEKLFF	TGTGCCGGCAGCTCGCAGGGAAATAATGAAAAACTGTTTTTT
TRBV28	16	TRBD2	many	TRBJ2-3	CASSLLLAGGTDTQYF	TGTGCCAGCAGTTTATTATTAGCGGGAGGCACAGATACGCAGTATTTT
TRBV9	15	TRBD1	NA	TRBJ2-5	CASSPPGTAQETQYF	TGTGCCAGCAGCCCACCCGGGACAGCTCAAGAGACCCAGTACTTC
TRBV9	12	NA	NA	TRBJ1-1	CASSVSGTEAFF	TGTGCCAGCAGCGTCTCCGGCACTGAAGCTTTCTTT
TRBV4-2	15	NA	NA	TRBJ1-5	CASSQDTGDYQPQHF	TGTGCCAGCAGCCAAGATACGGGGGATTATCAGCCCCAGCATTTT
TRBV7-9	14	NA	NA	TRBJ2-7	CASSRVQGVSEQYF	TGTGCCAGCAGCCGCGTACAGGGTGTGTCCGAGCAGTACTTC
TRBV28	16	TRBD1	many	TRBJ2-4	CASSLTLTGAKNIQYF	TGTGCCAGCAGTCTAACCCTGACAGGGGCCAAAAACATTCAGTACTTC
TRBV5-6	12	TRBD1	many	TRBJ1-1	CASSPGGDEAFF	TGTGCCAGCAGCCCAGGGGGCGATGAAGCTTTCTTT
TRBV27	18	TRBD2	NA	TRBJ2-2	CASSLSSGTSGRDGELFF	TGTGCCAGCAGTTTATCGAGCGGGACTAGCGGGAGAGACGGGGAGCTGTTTTTT
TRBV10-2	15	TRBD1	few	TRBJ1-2	CASSEEDRGGYGYTF	TGCGCCAGCAGTGAGGAGGACAGGGGGGGCTATGGCTACACCTTC
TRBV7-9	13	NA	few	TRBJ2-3	CASSPQGYDTQYF	TGTGCCAGCAGTCCACAGGGATATGATACGCAGTATTTT
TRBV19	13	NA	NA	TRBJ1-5	CASTAGSNQPQHF	TGTGCCAGTACCGCGGGGTCCAATCAGCCCCAGCATTTT
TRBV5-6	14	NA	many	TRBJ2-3	CASIYAASTDTQYF	TGTGCCAGCATCTATGCGGCTAGCACAGATACGCAGTATTTT
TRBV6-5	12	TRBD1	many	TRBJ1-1	CASSPDRDEAFF	TGTGCCAGCAGTCCGGACAGGGATGAAGCTTTCTTT
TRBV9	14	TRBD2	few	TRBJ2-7	CASSVASGNYEQYF	TGTGCCAGCAGCGTTGCTAGCGGCAACTACGAGCAGTACTTC
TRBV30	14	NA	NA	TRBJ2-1	CAWSGGQPYNEQFF	TGTGCCTGGAGCGGGGGACAGCCCTACAATGAGCAGTTCTTC
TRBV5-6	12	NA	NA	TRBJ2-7	CASSWLNYEQYF	TGTGCCAGCAGCTGGTTGAACTACGAGCAGTACTTC
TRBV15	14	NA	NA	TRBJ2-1	CATSRDLGLNEQFF	TGTGCCACCAGCAGAGATCTGGGGCTAAATGAGCAGTTCTTC
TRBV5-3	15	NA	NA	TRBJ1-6	CASSLGVDTPPPLPF	TGTGCCAGCAGCTTGGGGGTGGACACCCCACCCCCCCTCCCCTTT
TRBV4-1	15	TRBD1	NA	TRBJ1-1	CASSTQGTRNTEAFF	TGCGCCAGCAGTACACAGGGGACGCGGAACACTGAAGCTTTCTTT
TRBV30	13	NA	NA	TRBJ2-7	CAWRQRGSYEQYF	TGTGCCTGGAGGCAACGGGGTTCCTACGAGCAGTACTTC
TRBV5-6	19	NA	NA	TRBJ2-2	CASSGGADLNFANTGELFF	TGTGCCAGCAGCGGGGGGGCCGACCTAAACTTCGCGAACACCGGGGAGCTGTTTTTT
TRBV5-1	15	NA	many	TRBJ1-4	CASSPDGIPGEKLFF	TGCGCCAGCAGCCCCGACGGGATCCCTGGAGAAAAACTGTTTTTT
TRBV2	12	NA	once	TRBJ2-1	CASSEGLAEQFF	TGTGCCAGCAGTGAAGGACTTGCTGAGCAGTTCTTC
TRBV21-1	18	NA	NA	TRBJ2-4	CASSKRGSRVLAKNIQYF	TGTGCCAGCAGCAAAAGGGGAAGTCGGGTCTTAGCCAAAAACATTCAGTACTTC